This TCR beta chain appears in the sequencing data of a study of T cell responses to AZD1222 COVID-19 vaccine. Findings of the study overall: Spike-specific TCR breadth and depth went up after people got two AZD1222 doses. Every sample of the repertoires postdated the peak T cell response. Targets within unmutated variant regions were reportedly found for nearly half of spike-specific TCRs. Across the whole spike, CD4 TCRs peaked at regions 160-218 and 743-854.

As to this clone: Antigen: not known.

The protocol was immunoSEQ multiplex PCR, while the TCRdb copy is restricted to in-frame clones and leaves out a portion. There are 25,000 to 30,000 clones in the sample; more than 70% occur only once, and roughly 5% lies in the top ten. Germline V lookup: CDR1 SGDLS, CDR2 YYNGEE. The trim removed 5 bases at V and 4 bases at J, leaving 6 bases unmatched. The CDR3 extends over 14 amino acids. The source was peripheral blood, collected on day 0 of AZD1222 vaccination. V and J are TRBV9 and TRBJ1-1; 9 nucleotides agree with TRBD1. This receptor was obtained from an adult in good health. Written as DNA, the CDR3 is TGTGCCAGCAGGAGACAGGGGGATAGCACTGAAGCTTTCTTT. Residues: CASRRQGDSTEAFF.